The rows below give T cell receptor beta chains drawn from one sample of a study of control samples from healthy donors and cancer patients. Assay: immunoSEQ multiplex PCR; the TCRdb copy retains only in-frame clones and omits some. This table holds tens of thousands of clones, around 85% found once. The sequenced sample was blood. The receptors stem from a man aged 25 to 40 in good health. Each CDR3 is given with its conserved first and last residue. D genes are given only for firm matches. Expanded clones are given a class, and other clones once, few, many or no size at all.

D gene | clone size | CDR3 length | J gene | V gene | CDR3 protein | CDR3 DNA
TRBD1 | - | 15 | TRBJ2-1 | TRBV18 | CASTKSTGGYNEQFF | TGTGCCAGCACGAAAAGCACAGGGGGCTATAATGAGCAGTTCTTC
TRBD2 | - | 16 | TRBJ2-3 | TRBV4-2 | CASSQDSLAGPDTQYF | TGTGCCAGCAGCCAAGATTCACTAGCGGGGCCAGATACGCAGTATTTT
- | - | 15 | TRBJ2-7 | TRBV27 | CASSEETLPLYEQYF | TGTGCCAGCAGTGAGGAAACCTTACCACTCTACGAGCAGTACTTC
- | - | 14 | TRBJ1-1 | TRBV6-5 | CASRWTRQSTEAFF | TGTGCCAGCAGGTGGACCCGGCAGAGCACTGAAGCTTTCTTT
TRBD1 | - | 14 | TRBJ1-6 | TRBV5-5 | CASSLMTGNSPLHF | TGTGCCAGCAGCTTGATGACAGGGAATTCACCCCTCCACTTT
TRBD2 | - | 18 | TRBJ2-3 | TRBV5-4 | CASSPGSGGASSTDTQYF | TGTGCCAGCAGCCCCGGGTCGGGAGGGGCTAGCAGCACAGATACGCAGTATTTT
TRBD1 | many | 15 | TRBJ1-1 | TRBV7-6 | CASSHSKIQGREAFF | TGTGCCAGCAGCCACAGCAAGATACAGGGGCGTGAAGCTTTCTTT
- | - | 16 | TRBJ1-5 | TRBV10-3 | CATQESEINSNQPQHF | TGTGCCACCCAAGAGTCCGAGATTAATAGCAATCAGCCCCAGCATTTT
- | - | 14 | TRBJ2-5 | TRBV6-6 | CASSYSSTRETQYF | TGTGCCAGCAGTTACTCCAGTACGAGGGAGACCCAGTACTTC
- | - | 13 | TRBJ1-5 | TRBV19 | CASSIVWSQPQHF | TGTGCCAGTAGTATCGTGTGGAGCCAGCCCCAGCATTTT
TRBD1 | - | 15 | TRBJ2-3 | TRBV2 | CASRGDRVALNTQYF | TGTGCCAGCAGGGGGGACAGGGTAGCGCTTAATACGCAGTATTTT
- | - | 14 | TRBJ1-6 | TRBV6-4 | CASSDSGGSWPLHF | TGTGCCAGCAGTGACTCGGGCGGGTCATGGCCCCTCCACTTT
- | once | 14 | TRBJ1-1 | TRBV19 | CASRRQVPRMEAFF | TGTGCCAGTCGGAGACAGGTCCCGCGCATGGAAGCTTTCTTT
- | - | 13 | TRBJ1-6 | TRBV14 | CASSQAWDSPLHF | TGTGCCAGCAGCCAAGCTTGGGATTCACCCCTCCACTTT
- | - | 15 | TRBJ1-6 | TRBV3-1/TRBV3-2 | CASSQVLAEGSPLHF | TGTGCCAGCAGCCAAGTCCTAGCCGAAGGGTCACCCCTCCACTTT
TRBD1 | - | 16 | TRBJ2-3 | TRBV10-1 | CVSSEVMDRGTDTQYF | TGCGTCAGCAGTGAGGTGATGGACAGGGGGACAGATACGCAGTATTTT
- | - | 15 | TRBJ1-1 | TRBV10-3 | CAIRSNVGIGTEAFF | TGTGCCATCAGATCCAACGTGGGGATCGGAACTGAAGCTTTCTTT
- | once | 15 | TRBJ2-2 | TRBV15 | CATSRDQWNTGELFF | TGTGCCACCAGCAGAGATCAGTGGAACACCGGGGAGCTGTTTTTT
- | - | 13 | TRBJ2-2 | TRBV19 | CASNPGLTGELFF | TGTGCCAGTAACCCGGGACTCACCGGGGAGCTGTTTTTT
- | - | 15 | TRBJ1-1 | TRBV5-1 | CASREPTTLNTEAFF | TGCGCCAGCAGGGAGCCCACGACATTGAACACTGAAGCTTTCTTT
- | - | 17 | TRBJ1-1 | TRBV28 | CASSSREWEVGDTEAFF | TGTGCCAGCAGTTCCCGGGAGTGGGAAGTGGGGGACACTGAAGCTTTCTTT
- | few | 15 | TRBJ1-2 | TRBV18 | CASSPEWRSNYGYTF | TGTGCCAGCTCACCAGAGTGGCGTAGTAACTATGGCTACACCTTC
- | - | 14 | TRBJ1-1 | TRBV19 | CASSIAGANTEAFF | TGTGCCAGTAGTATAGCGGGGGCGAACACTGAAGCTTTCTTT
- | - | 15 | TRBJ1-5 | TRBV12-5 | CASGFPSPGNQPQHF | TGTGCTAGTGGTTTTCCGTCCCCTGGCAATCAGCCCCAGCATTTT
TRBD1 | - | 17 | TRBJ1-6 | TRBV30 | CAWSVRGGTGNNSPLHF | TGTGCCTGGAGTGTAAGGGGCGGGACAGGGAATAATTCACCCCTCCACTTT
- | - | 14 | TRBJ2-1 | TRBV5-6 | CASSSAGTENEQFF | TGTGCCAGCAGCAGTGCCGGGACGGAGAATGAGCAGTTCTTC
- | - | 14 | TRBJ2-3 | TRBV2 | CASRSRTGTDTQYF | TGTGCCAGCAGGAGCAGGACAGGCACAGATACGCAGTATTTT
- | - | 13 | TRBJ2-1 | TRBV4-2 | CASSQGGGNEQFF | TGTGCCAGCAGCCAAGGAGGAGGGAATGAGCAGTTCTTC
TRBD1 | - | 16 | TRBJ2-7 | TRBV5-4 | CASSSDRESSFYEQYF | TGTGCCAGCAGCTCGGACAGGGAATCATCGTTTTACGAGCAGTACTTC
TRBD2 | - | 17 | TRBJ2-3 | TRBV2 | CAKKGLASKSSTDTQYF | TGTGCCAAAAAGGGACTAGCTTCAAAATCTAGCACAGATACGCAGTATTTT
- | - | 16 | TRBJ2-1 | TRBV6-6 | CASSPRSGTSYNEQFF | TGTGCCAGCAGTCCCCGCAGCGGCACTTCCTACAATGAGCAGTTCTTC
- | - | 14 | TRBJ2-4 | TRBV9 | CASSVSPGGDIQYF | TGTGCCAGCAGCGTAAGCCCGGGCGGCGACATTCAGTACTTC
- | - | 16 | TRBJ1-2 | TRBV21-1 | CASSKARGSSNYGYTF | TGTGCCAGCAGCAAAGCGCGGGGCAGCTCTAACTATGGCTACACCTTC
TRBD1 | - | 15 | TRBJ1-2 | TRBV28 | CASKTGTGRKNGYTF | TGTGCCAGCAAGACAGGGACAGGGAGAAAAAATGGCTACACCTTC
- | - | 17 | TRBJ1-6 | TRBV27 | CASSLAPRGSYNSPLHF | TGTGCCAGCAGTTTAGCCCCGAGGGGATCCTATAATTCACCCCTCCACTTT
- | few | 14 | TRBJ2-3 | TRBV19 | CASSLDSRTDTQYF | TGTGCCAGTAGTCTGGACTCCAGGACAGATACGCAGTATTTT
- | - | 14 | TRBJ2-3 | TRBV5-5 | CASSRDLNTDTQYF | TGTGCCAGCAGCCGGGACTTAAACACAGATACGCAGTATTTT
- | - | 14 | TRBJ2-2 | TRBV9 | CASSTRGNTGELFF | TGTGCCAGCAGCACTAGAGGGAACACCGGGGAGCTGTTTTTT
- | - | 14 | TRBJ1-2 | TRBV28 | CASSTPGAAWGYTF | TGTGCCAGCAGTACCCCAGGGGCCGCTTGGGGCTACACCTTC
- | few | 14 | TRBJ2-7 | TRBV9 | CASSVGARAYEQYF | TGTGCCAGCAGCGTGGGTGCCAGGGCCTACGAGCAGTACTTC
TRBD2 | - | 14 | TRBJ2-1 | TRBV6-5 | CASRSSGGRNEQFF | TGTGCCAGCAGGTCCTCGGGGGGTCGCAATGAGCAGTTCTTC
- | - | 14 | TRBJ1-2 | TRBV25-1 | CASSGGAADYGYTF | TGTGCCAGCAGTGGGGGGGCGGCAGACTATGGCTACACCTTC
- | once | 13 | TRBJ1-1 | TRBV2 | CASSEDRGTEAFF | TGTGCCAGCAGCGAGGACAGAGGCACTGAAGCTTTCTTT
- | - | 13 | TRBJ1-1 | TRBV30 | CAWSWWGGTEAFF | TGTGCCTGGAGTTGGTGGGGTGGTACTGAAGCTTTCTTT
- | - | 15 | TRBJ1-6 | TRBV23-1 | CASSLVGGQNSPLHF | TGCGCCAGCAGTCTGGTTGGGGGTCAGAATTCACCCCTCCACTTT
TRBD1 | - | 14 | TRBJ1-2 | TRBV27 | CASSRADRVGGYTF | TGTGCCAGCAGTAGAGCGGACAGGGTCGGTGGCTACACCTTC
- | - | 13 | TRBJ1-2 | TRBV12-3/TRBV12-4 | CASSSDFAYGYTF | TGTGCCAGCAGCTCGGACTTTGCCTATGGCTACACCTTC
- | - | 14 | TRBJ1-2 | TRBV10-2 | CASSESTQGFGYTF | TGCGCCAGCAGTGAGTCGACGCAGGGATTCGGCTACACCTTC
- | - | 14 | TRBJ2-3 | TRBV5-8 | CASRPGLFTDTQYF | TGTGCCAGCAGACCGGGACTTTTCACAGATACGCAGTATTTT
- | - | 14 | TRBJ1-3 | TRBV5-1 | CASSFRGAEDTIYF | TGCGCCAGCAGCTTCCGGGGGGCTGAGGACACCATATATTTT
TRBD1 | - | 14 | TRBJ1-2 | TRBV5-8 | CASSLTGVHYGYTF | TGTGCCAGCAGCTTGACAGGGGTTCACTATGGCTACACCTTC
- | - | 14 | TRBJ2-3 | TRBV7-6 | CASSLAPSTDTQYF | TGTGCCAGCAGCTTAGCCCCTAGCACAGATACGCAGTATTTT
TRBD1 | - | 16 | TRBJ2-3 | TRBV6-2/TRBV6-3 | CASSAPGTASTDTQYF | TGTGCCAGCAGTGCCCCCGGGACAGCTAGCACAGATACGCAGTATTTT